Each of the 12 T cell receptor beta chains below was sequenced from the same sample in a study of T-cell memory formation after mild COVID-19. TCRdb independently ran MiXCR on the 5' RACE reads; one entry per CDR3 protein. In the table there are a few hundred thousand distinct CDR3 sequences, around 15% of which are singletons. The sample comprised PBMCs or a T cell subset sorted from them (not recorded which). These receptors were taken from a man between 18 and 29 years old who had mild COVID-19 (a few samples of this study predate the infection). Cell type and time point are not known.

Points on this clonotype: At one boundary the junction diverges from the germline segment, which might be a read error. The chain joins TRBV7-2 to TRBJ2-3, with 7 bases matching TRBD1. Germline V lookup: CDR1 SGHTA, CDR2 FQGNSA. This CDR3 has 15 residues. CDR3 sequence: CASRLGGRLTDTQYF. The CDR3 coding sequence is TGTGCCAGCAGATTAGGGGGCAGATTAACAGATACGCAGTATTTT.

There are many counts of this clonotype. V and J are TRBV13 and TRBJ1-1; D is perhaps TRBD1 (5 bases). Trimming took off 3 bases at V and 11 bases at J, with 7 bases between the two ends. This CDR3 region has 10 residues. Per germline, CDR1 PRHDT and CDR2 FYEKMQ (reference sequence). CDR3 sequence: CASSLGDAFF. CDR3 nucleotides: TGTGCCAGCAGCTTGGGGGATGCTTTCTTT.

V gene TRBV13 combines with J gene TRBJ2-7; no definite D call. Germline V gene sequence: CDR1 PRHDT, CDR2 FYEKMQ (reference sequence). With 8 bases removed from V and 1 base from J, the gap between germline ends came to 9 bases. This CDR3 is 12 amino acids long. CDR3 region: CASGDGSYEQYF. CDR3 sequence (DNA): TGTGCCAGCGGCGACGGATCCTACGAGCAGTACTTC.

This clonotype has more than one count but fewer than ten. The rearrangement links TRBV25-1 to TRBJ2-3; D is tentatively TRBD1 or TRBD2 (5 bases each). Trimming left V 4 bases short and J 8 bases short, with 16 bases between. The length of the CDR3 is 14 residues. Germline CDR1 and CDR2: MGHDK and SYGVNS. The CDR3 nucleotides are TGTGCCAGCAGTGTGTCCGGGGCCCGGGGTACGCAGTATTTT. Translating it yields CASSVSGARGTQYF.

The rearrangement links TRBV7-2 to TRBJ1-5; D is undetermined. The ends were cut back, 8 bases at V and 1 base at J, with 15 bases in the middle. The CDR3 is 15 amino acids. Germline lookup yields CDR1 SGHTA and CDR2 FQGNSA. CDR3 nucleotides: TGTGCCAGCGGCCTAAGGTTGACGAGCAATCAGCCCCAGCATTTT. The encoded protein is CASGLRLTSNQPQHF.

V and J are TRBV4-1 and TRBJ2-7; possibly TRBD1 or TRBD2 for D (5 bases each). From germline, CDR1 is MGHRA and CDR2 YSYEKL. V was pared by 3 bases and J by 7 bases, with 13 bases between. This CDR3 is built from 13 residues. The CDR3 reads CASSQGTLGEQYF. CDR3 bases: TGCGCCAGCAGCCAGGGGACCTTGGGAGAGCAGTACTTC.

CDR3 in amino acids: CASSPAEGADEQYV. The CDR3 DNA follows: TGTGCCAGCAGCCCCGCAGAAGGGGCAGACGAGCAGTACGTC. The genes are TRBV6-1 and TRBJ2-7; D might be TRBD1 (5 bases). Trimming shortened V by 6 bases and J by 5 bases, and 17 bases separated the two germline ends. The germline CDR1 and CDR2 sequences are MNHNS and SASEGT. The CDR3 sequence is 14 residues long.

This clonotype was observed a handful of times. The gene calls are TRBV4-3 and TRBJ1-2, with D perhaps TRBD1 (6 bases). From germline, CDR1 is LGHNA and CDR2 YSLEER. The CDR3 runs 19 residues. V was clipped by 0 bases and J by 4 bases, with 24 bases between them. For the CDR3, the DNA is TGCGCCAGCAGCCAAGATCCCGCCGGGCCGGAGGGGGTAGTCTATGGCTACACCTTC. As protein: CASSQDPAGPEGVVYGYTF.

The chain links TRBV28 to TRBJ1-3; D is perhaps TRBD1 (5 bases). CDR3 length: 16 residues. Germline-derived CDR1 and CDR2 are MDHEN and SYDVKM. V was cut by 9 bases and J by 4 bases, with 22 bases left in between. The CDR3 is CARGALRGAHGNTIYF. CDR3 DNA sequence: TGTGCCAGAGGGGCCCTCCGGGGTGCCCACGGAAACACCATATATTTT.

The gene calls are TRBV4-1 and TRBJ1-1; 7 bases are shared with TRBD1. Germline V lookup: CDR1 MGHRA, CDR2 YSYEKL. V lost 2 bases, J lost 2 bases, and 11 bases stayed unmatched. CDR3 length: 17 residues. In nucleotides, the CDR3 is TGCGCCAGCAGCCAATACGCCGGGACAGCTCTTAACACTGAAGCTTTCTTT. It yields the protein CASSQYAGTALNTEAFF.

This clonotype came up many times. The J gene is TRBJ2-4, the V gene TRBV18; D not certain. This CDR3 has 14 amino acids. CDR1 KGHSH and CDR2 LQKENI come from the germline V gene. V shed 2 bases and J shed 9 bases, with 14 bases lying between them. CDR3: CASSPREGSGIQYF. The CDR3 DNA reads TGTGCCAGCTCACCAAGGGAAGGGTCGGGCATTCAGTACTTC. Drawing the rest from reference TRBV18 and TRBJ2-4, the complete variable domain is NAGVMQNPRHLVRRRGQEARLRCSPMKGHSHVYWYRQLPEEGLKFMVYLQKENIIDESGMPKERFSAEFPKEGPSILRIQQVVRGDSAAYFCASSPREGSGIQYFGAGTRLSVL.

This chain uses TRBV5-1 with TRBJ1-5; no clear D gene. Trimming stripped 4 bases from V and 4 bases from J, with 15 bases between. The CDR3 runs to 15 residues. Germline V lookup: CDR1 SGHRS, CDR2 YFSETQ. CDR3 coding DNA: TGCGCCAGCAGCCCGTTGGATCCTGCTAATCAGCCCCAGCATTTT. Translation: CASSPLDPANQPQHF.